This TCR beta chain was sequenced for a study of blood T cells in healthy people across ages. Whole-study findings and limits: Estimated diversity that came from one million T cells was considered an underestimate.

CDR1 is SGHDT, CDR2 YYEEEE, per germline. This CDR3 has 13 amino acids. PCR was performed a second time for roughly 6 to 12 cycles using a sample-barcoded 5' primer and a J-beta primer mix. TCRdb ran MiXCR on the 5' RACE reads and lists one entry per CDR3 protein. The sample has hundreds of thousands of distinct CDR3 sequences, 20% to 30% seen once. Comment on this clonotype: Its antigen is not identified. An end of the junction differs from the germline gene, which may be a read error.

Peripheral blood, around 10 milliliters per donor, was collected. These data also featured in a second study, about T cells of mothers and their children. That work adds: The data showed no persistent microchimeric T cell clones.

This rearrangement joins TRBV5-6 to TRBJ2-2, with D perhaps matching TRBD2 (5 bases). This clonotype was obtained from a boy aged 10-17 years in good health. Sequencing was performed on blood. CDR3 sequence (DNA): TGTGCCAGCAGCGGGAGAAACACCGGGGTGCTGTTTTTT. Its protein is CASSGRNTGVLFF.